This entry is about one T cell receptor (beta chain). Antigen unknown. This sample is drawn from a study of cytomegalovirus exposure and HLA in healthy donors. Regarding the study as a whole: Some V segments, including TRBV6-2 and TRBV6-3, were excluded as indistinguishable.

The CDR3 has 15 amino acids. From germline, CDR1 is SGDLS and CDR2 YYNGEE. With 4 bases removed from V and 1 base from J, the gap between germline ends came to 14 bases. PCR employed 60 Vbeta and 13 Jbeta primers. The repertoire was sequenced with immunoSEQ multiplex PCR; TCRdb's copy has only in-frame clones and lacks some. The sample lists 95,000 to 110,000 clones; around two thirds were seen once. The receptor was derived from a woman in her forties in good health and CMV-seropositive. The rearrangement uses TRBV9 and TRBJ1-2; D might be TRBD1 (5 bases). Sequences were obtained from PBMCs. The CDR3 sequence: CASSPLAGRNYGYTF. CDR3 in DNA: TGTGCCAGCAGCCCCCTCGCGGGACGTAACTATGGCTACACCTTC.